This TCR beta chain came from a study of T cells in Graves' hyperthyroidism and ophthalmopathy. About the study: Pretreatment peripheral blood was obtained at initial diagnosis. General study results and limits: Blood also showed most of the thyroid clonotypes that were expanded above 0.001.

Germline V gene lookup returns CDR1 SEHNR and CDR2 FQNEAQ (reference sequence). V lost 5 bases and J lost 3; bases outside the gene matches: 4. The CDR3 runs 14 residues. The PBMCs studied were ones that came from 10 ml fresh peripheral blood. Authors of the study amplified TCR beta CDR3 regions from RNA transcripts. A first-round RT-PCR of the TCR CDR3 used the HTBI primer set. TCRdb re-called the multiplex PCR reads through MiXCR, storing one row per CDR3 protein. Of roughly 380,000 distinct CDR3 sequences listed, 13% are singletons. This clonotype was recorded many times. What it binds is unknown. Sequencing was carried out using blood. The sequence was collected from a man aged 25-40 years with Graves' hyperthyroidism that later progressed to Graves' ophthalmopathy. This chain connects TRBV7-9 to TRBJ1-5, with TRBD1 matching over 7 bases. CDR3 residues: CASSPGQHNQPQHF. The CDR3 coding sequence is TGTGCCAGCAGCCCGGGACAGCACAATCAGCCCCAGCATTTT.